This T cell receptor (beta chain) is from a study of siplizumab effects on memory and regulatory T cells. Study-wide findings and caveats: The average Treg-derived proportion among mappable alloreactive CD4+ clones was around 65% with siplizumab versus about 27% in controls. Naive T cells appeared more varied than memory cells and looked like key alloresponse contributors.

Turning to this clone: No antigen is known for it.

The CDR3 is made up of 15 amino acids. The germline CDR1 and CDR2 sequences are SGDLS and YYNGEE. Trimming cost V 3 bases and J 0 bases; bases outside gene matches: 6. Each sample had roughly 10^5 TCR templates assayed. Libraries were prepared by immunoSEQ multiplex PCR; TCRdb keeps only in-frame clonotypes and omits some of them. This table holds some 75,000 clones, 93% found once. The origin of this receptor is a human donor in good health. The V call is TRBV9, the J call TRBJ2-7; 7 nucleotides align to TRBD2. Sequenced sample: CD8+ T cells sorted from blood. CDR3 in amino acids: CASSANRDYSYEQYF. In DNA, the CDR3 is TGTGCCAGCAGCGCAAACCGGGACTACTCCTACGAGCAGTACTTC. Full variable domain (outside the CDR3, taken from reference TRBV9 and TRBJ2-7): DSGVTQTPKHLITATGQRVTLRCSPRSGDLSVYWYQQSLDQGLQFLIQYYNGEERAKGNILERFSAQQFPDLHSELNLSSLELGDSALYFCASSANRDYSYEQYFGPGTRLTVT.